This passage covers 24 T cell receptor beta chains from one sample sequenced in a study of cytomegalovirus exposure and HLA in healthy donors. The PCR used 60 Vbeta and 13 Jbeta primers. The data were produced by immunoSEQ multiplex PCR, yet TCRdb's version contains in-frame clones alone and is incomplete. The repertoire holds around 150,000 clones, less than 90% seen once, with 4.1% in the top ten. The sequenced material came from PBMCs. These receptors all come from a man aged 45 to 65 in good health and CMV-seropositive.

This sequence joins TRBV4-1 and TRBJ2-5, with D tentatively TRBD1 (6 bases). Trimming took 2 bases from V and 7 from J, leaving 17 bases between them. This CDR3 has 15 amino acids. CDR1 MGHRA and CDR2 YSYEKL come from the germline V gene. In nucleotides, the CDR3 is TGCGCCAGCAGCCAACCTGAAGGGGGTTCGGCGACCCAGTACTTC. Protein sequence: CASSQPEGGSATQYF.

This clone was observed once. This chain joins TRBV4-2 and TRBJ2-1, with D perhaps TRBD1 (6 bases). CDR3 size: 15 residues. V was pared by 0 bases and J by 0 bases, with 6 bases between. Germline V gene lookup returns CDR1 LGHNA and CDR2 YNFKEQ. The CDR3 DNA follows: TGTGCCAGCAGCCAAGAAGGGGGCTCCTACAATGAGCAGTTCTTC. It codes for CASSQEGGSYNEQFF.

The chain couples TRBV4-1 to TRBJ1-3; D unclear. There are 16 residues in the CDR3. Germline lookup yields CDR1 MGHRA and CDR2 YSYEKL. Trimming took off 1 base at V and 1 base at J, with 11 bases between the two ends. DNA of the CDR3: TGCGCCAGCAGCCAAGTGATGGTTACATCTGGAAACACCATATATTTT. Translated: CASSQVMVTSGNTIYF.

The J gene is TRBJ2-5, the V gene TRBV15; TRBD2 aligns across 8 bases. Germline CDR1 and CDR2: LNHNV and YYDKDF (reference sequence). The CDR3 runs 15 residues. Trimming removed 5 bases from V and 1 base from J; junction bases left unmatched: 6. The CDR3 DNA follows: TGTGCCACCAGCGGACACGGGGGGGTCCAAGAGACCCAGTACTTC. Amino acids: CATSGHGGVQETQYF.

This chain joins TRBV2 and TRBJ1-2, with 12 bases aligning to TRBD1. The CDR3 runs to 15 residues. Germline assignment: CDR1 SNHLY and CDR2 FYNNEI. V lost 7 bases and J lost 4; bases outside the gene matches: 7. The CDR3 sequence: CASNRGQGAVYGYTF. CDR3 in DNA: TGTGCCAGCAATCGGGGACAGGGGGCAGTCTATGGCTACACCTTC.

The V gene is TRBV18, the J gene TRBJ1-4, with TRBD1 matching 7 bases. Germline CDR1 KGHSH, CDR2 LQKENI. With V trimmed by 1 base and J by 0 bases, 5 bases remained unmatched. This CDR3 is 17 amino acids long. The CDR3 sequence is CASSPRTGEATNEKLFF. DNA of the CDR3: TGTGCCAGCTCACCACGCACAGGGGAGGCAACTAATGAAAAACTGTTTTTT.

The rearrangement links TRBV14 to TRBJ2-2; 7 bases are shared with TRBD1. Germline trimming cut 0 bases from V and 2 bases from J; bases unmatched to any gene: 6. Germline V CDR1 and CDR2: SGHDN, FVKESK. The CDR3 extends over 17 amino acids. The CDR3: CASSQDIGGRNTGELFF. CDR3 in DNA: TGTGCCAGCAGCCAAGATATAGGGGGCCGAAACACCGGGGAGCTGTTTTTT.

The genes are TRBV11-2 and TRBJ2-5; 8 positions match TRBD2. Germline V gives CDR1 SGHAT, CDR2 FQNNGV. The CDR3 consists of 18 residues. V was clipped by 1 base and J by 1 base; unmatched bases: 11. In DNA form, the CDR3 reads TGTGCCAGCAGCTTAGGGTATTCGGGGGGGCCTTTCCAAGAGACCCAGTACTTC. Its protein product is CASSLGYSGGPFQETQYF.

The gene calls are TRBV11-2 and TRBJ2-2; 8 nucleotides agree with TRBD1. Germline V gene sequence: CDR1 SGHAT, CDR2 FQNNGV. With 5 bases clipped from V and 3 bases from J, the junction kept 8 bases outside the gene matches. The CDR3 contains 16 residues. The CDR3 region is CASSNPDRVYTGELFF. The CDR3 coding sequence is TGTGCCAGCAGCAACCCGGACAGGGTTTACACCGGGGAGCTGTTTTTT.

V is TRBV4-1 and J is TRBJ2-1, with D perhaps matching TRBD1 (6 bases). The CDR3 covers 17 residues. The V end was cut by 3 bases, the J end by 0 bases, with 15 bases between. CDR1 is MGHRA and CDR2 is YSYEKL in the germline V gene. The CDR3 sequence is CASSQNPTGSSYNEQFF. The CDR3 DNA reads TGCGCCAGCAGCCAGAACCCGACAGGAAGCTCCTACAATGAGCAGTTCTTC.

In this sample, this clone turned up a few times. The chain links TRBV15 to TRBJ2-3; D is perhaps TRBD2 (6 bases). The length of the CDR3 is 14 residues. Deletions cut 6 bases from V and 0 bases from J, with 10 bases between. The germline V gene has CDR1 LNHNV and CDR2 YYDKDF (reference sequence). The CDR3 DNA reads TGTGCCACCAGGGGGGGAGCGAGCACAGATACGCAGTATTTT. This codes for CATRGGASTDTQYF.

The rearrangement joins TRBV9 to TRBJ2-3; TRBD2 matches 9 bases. CDR1 SGDLS and CDR2 YYNGEE come from the germline V gene. After removal of 0 bases from V and 0 bases from J, the junction contained 5 bases not matched to a gene. The CDR3 extends over 17 amino acids. The CDR3 sequence is CASSVGASGISTDTQYF. CDR3 nucleotides: TGTGCCAGCAGCGTAGGGGCTAGCGGGATTAGCACAGATACGCAGTATTTT. Drawing the rest from reference TRBV9 and TRBJ2-3, the complete variable domain is DSGVTQTPKHLITATGQRVTLRCSPRSGDLSVYWYQQSLDQGLQFLIQYYNGEERAKGNILERFSAQQFPDLHSELNLSSLELGDSALYFCASSVGASGISTDTQYFGPGTRLTVL.

V and J are TRBV7-2 and TRBJ2-3, with D tentatively TRBD2 (6 bases). Germline values: CDR1 SGHTA, CDR2 FQGNSA. CDR3 length: 16 amino acids. The germline V and J ends were trimmed by 0 bases and 2 bases, with 12 bases remaining between them. The chain's CDR3 is CASSLASGAPTDTQYF. For the CDR3, the DNA is TGTGCCAGCAGCTTAGCGTCGGGAGCACCCACAGATACGCAGTATTTT.

The table lists this clone with a count of one. The V and J genes are TRBV7-3 and TRBJ2-1; no clear D. CDR1 and CDR2 (germline): SGHTA, FQGTGA. The CDR3 is made up of 13 amino acids. The ends were cut back, 5 bases at V and 0 bases at J, with 5 bases in the middle. CDR3: CASSPSSYNEQFF. For the CDR3, the DNA is TGTGCCAGCAGCCCGAGCTCCTACAATGAGCAGTTCTTC.

The V gene is TRBV19, the J gene TRBJ2-7; 12 bases agree with TRBD1. V lost 4 bases, J lost 4 bases, and 8 bases stayed unmatched. Germline lookup yields CDR1 LNHDA and CDR2 SQIVND (reference sequence). This CDR3 comprises 16 residues. The CDR3 DNA follows: TGTGCCAGTAGTAACCGGGGACAGGGGGCGAAGTACGAGCAGTACTTC. Translated: CASSNRGQGAKYEQYF.

The V and J genes are TRBV5-4 and TRBJ2-7; weak D call: TRBD1 (6 bases). This CDR3 is built from 15 residues. Germline assignment: CDR1 SGHNT and CDR2 YYREEE (reference sequence). Trimming pared 0 bases from V and 1 base from J, leaving 11 bases between. This CDR3 reads CASSLGRGSSYEQYF. For the CDR3, the DNA is TGTGCCAGCAGCTTGGGTAGGGGGTCATCCTACGAGCAGTACTTC.

This clone was observed a few times. The chain employs TRBV6-5 and TRBJ2-7, with TRBD2 matching 7 bases. V lost 0 bases to trimming and J lost 5 bases; unmatched junction nucleotides: 7. Per germline, CDR1 MNHEY and CDR2 SVGAGI. This CDR3 spans 15 amino acids. In nucleotides, the CDR3 is TGTGCCAGCAGTTACTCCGAACTAGCGCGCCACGAGCAGTACTTC. Translation: CASSYSELARHEQYF.

The chain links TRBV5-1 to TRBJ2-5; 14 nucleotides match TRBD2. The CDR3 has 16 amino acids. V gave up 4 bases and J gave up 4 bases; unmatched junction bases: 6. CDR1 and CDR2 from the germline V gene are SGHRS and YFSETQ. The CDR3 is CASSTWTSGRSETQYF. Here the CDR3 DNA reads TGCGCCAGCAGCACTTGGACTAGCGGGAGGTCAGAGACCCAGTACTTC.

The chain combines TRBV13 with TRBJ1-1, with 9 bases aligning to TRBD1. V lost 5 bases and J lost 5; bases outside the gene matches: 9. CDR3 size: 15 residues. Germline CDR1 PRHDT, CDR2 FYEKMQ (reference sequence). CDR3 amino acids: CASSPSGQGKTEAFF. The CDR3 bases are TGTGCCAGCAGCCCTTCGGGACAGGGAAAAACTGAAGCTTTCTTT.

The count of this clone is one. This chain links TRBV28 with TRBJ2-7; D perhaps matches TRBD1 (6 bases). This CDR3 is built from 12 residues. The germline V gene encodes CDR1 MDHEN and CDR2 SYDVKM. Trimming pared 5 bases from V and 7 bases from J, leaving 12 bases between. CDR3: CASSRGGLEQYF. The CDR3 DNA follows: TGTGCCAGCAGTCGAGGGGGTTTGGAGCAGTACTTC.

This chain connects TRBV13 to TRBJ2-7; TRBD2 is a possible D gene (6 bases). Looked up from germline, CDR1 is PRHDT and CDR2 is FYEKMQ (reference sequence). V lost 4 bases and J lost 0, with 16 bases in between. This CDR3 region has 16 residues. The CDR3 bases are TGTGCCAGCAGCTGCCTGCGGGACGGGGCCTCCTACGAGCAGTACTTC. Translating gives CASSCLRDGASYEQYF.

This clone has just a few counts. This chain uses TRBV6-5 with TRBJ1-4, with D perhaps TRBD1 (6 bases). Germline assignment: CDR1 MNHEY and CDR2 SVGAGI. There are 13 residues in the CDR3. Between the trimmed V and J ends, which lost 2 bases and 8 bases, there was a span of 9 bases. In nucleotides, the CDR3 is TGTGCCAGCAGTTACCGAGACAGGGAAAAACTGTTTTTT. This sequence encodes CASSYRDREKLFF.

The chain links TRBV6-5 to TRBJ2-7; weak D call: TRBD2 (7 bases). The ends were cut back, 5 bases at V and 2 bases at J, with 16 bases in the middle. Germline CDR1 MNHEY, CDR2 SVGAGI. There are 15 residues in the CDR3. The CDR3, as DNA: TGTGCCAGCAGTGTTTTAGGGGGGGGTACCTACGAGCAGTACTTC. This encodes CASSVLGGGTYEQYF.

The V call is TRBV10-3, the J call TRBJ1-1, with D maybe TRBD1 (6 bases). The germline V gene encodes CDR1 ENHRY and CDR2 SYGVKD. This CDR3 spans 14 amino acids. The V and J ends lost 6 bases and 7 bases respectively, with 18 bases between them. CDR3 in amino acids: CAIRGNSGENEAFF. CDR3 bases: TGTGCCATCAGAGGCAATTCAGGGGAAAATGAAGCTTTCTTT.